This entry lists 27 T cell receptor beta chains sequenced from one sample in a study of T cell changes during pregnancy in multiple sclerosis. Assay used: immunoSEQ multiplex PCR; TCRdb lists only in-frame clones, some missing. The sample contains approximately 60,000 clones, around 92% of which appear only once. Source: peripheral blood, taken in the first trimester of pregnancy. The source of these receptors is a female donor with multiple sclerosis, enrolled in a pregnancy study.

The chain employs TRBV7-3 and TRBJ2-1; a weak D match, TRBD2 (6 bases). V lost 2 bases and J lost 12, with 14 bases in between. The CDR3 runs to 13 residues. CDR1 and CDR2 (germline): SGHTA, FQGTGA. CDR3 coding DNA: TGTGCCAGCAGCTTAGTTGGTCTCGGGGGGCAGTTCTTC. It encodes CASSLVGLGGQFF.

The gene calls are TRBV7-9 and TRBJ2-5; D is possibly TRBD2 (5 bases). The V and J ends lost 0 bases and 1 base respectively, with 6 bases between them. The CDR3 consists of 14 residues. Germline CDR1 SEHNR, CDR2 FQNEAQ (reference sequence). CDR3 loop: CASSLAGAQETQYF. As DNA, the CDR3 is TGTGCCAGCAGCTTAGCGGGAGCCCAAGAGACCCAGTACTTC.

The J gene is TRBJ2-1, the V gene TRBV4-3; 10 bases align to TRBD2. V trimming: 3 bases; J trimming: 5 bases; junction bases outside the gene matches: 7. Germline V gene lookup returns CDR1 LGHNA and CDR2 YSLEER. This CDR3 is built from 16 residues. CDR3 residues: CASSQGLAKLNNEQFF. CDR3 in DNA: TGCGCCAGCAGCCAGGGACTAGCGAAATTAAACAATGAGCAGTTCTTC.

The rearrangement uses TRBV27 and TRBJ2-2; 11 bases fit TRBD2. Germline trimming cut 5 bases from V and 0 bases from J; bases unmatched to any gene: 5. Germline CDR1 reads MNHEY; CDR2 reads SMNVEV (reference sequence). This CDR3 spans 17 amino acids. The CDR3: CASSMGLAEANTGELFF. CDR3 DNA sequence: TGTGCCAGCAGTATGGGACTAGCGGAAGCGAACACCGGGGAGCTGTTTTTT.

This chain links TRBV18 with TRBJ2-5; TRBD2 matches 13 bases. In germline, CDR1 is KGHSH, CDR2 LQKENI. There are 16 residues in the CDR3. The V gene end was trimmed by 3 bases and the J gene end by 5 bases; junction bases not matched to a gene: 6. Here the CDR3 DNA reads TGTGCCAGCTCACCGCCGGGACTAGCGGGAAAGGAGACCCAGTACTTC. Translating gives CASSPPGLAGKETQYF.

The chain employs TRBV25-1 and TRBJ2-3, with TRBD1 matching 8 bases. The V gene's germline CDR1 is MGHDK and CDR2 SYGVNS. The J segment lost 3 bases and the V segment lost 4 bases, leaving 9 bases of the junction unmatched. This CDR3 has 16 amino acids. This CDR3 reads CASSVETGVVTDTQYF. The CDR3 nucleotides read TGTGCCAGCAGTGTGGAGACAGGGGTGGTGACAGATACGCAGTATTTT.

V usage is TRBV28 and J usage is TRBJ1-2, with 10 bases aligning to TRBD1. Germline-derived CDR1 and CDR2 are MDHEN and SYDVKM. After removal of 6 bases from V and 3 bases from J, the junction contained 13 bases not matched to a gene. The CDR3 is 17 amino acids. The DNA for the CDR3 is TGTGCCAGCAGCGCATACGACAGGGGGCGCGGGGACTATGGCTACACCTTC. Encoded protein: CASSAYDRGRGDYGYTF.

The chain is built from TRBV7-6 and TRBJ1-1; D perhaps matches TRBD1 (6 bases). This CDR3 is 15 amino acids long. Germline CDR1 reads SGHVS; CDR2 reads FNYEAQ. V lost 4 bases and J lost 5, with 17 bases in between. The CDR3 sequence: CASSSGQSLRTEAFF. CDR3 nucleotide sequence: TGTGCCAGCAGCTCCGGACAGTCCTTGAGGACTGAAGCTTTCTTT.

In its sample, this clone is medium-sized. V usage is TRBV6-4 and J usage is TRBJ2-3; perhaps TRBD2 as D (5 bases). There are 13 residues in the CDR3. Between the trimmed V and J ends, which lost 4 bases and 0 bases, there was a span of 5 bases. The germline V gene has CDR1 MRHNA and CDR2 SNTAGT. The DNA for the CDR3 is TGTGCCAGCAGTGCTAGCAGCACAGATACGCAGTATTTT. Translating gives CASSASSTDTQYF.

The chain links TRBV7-3 to TRBJ2-3; a possible D gene is TRBD2 (5 bases). With 1 base removed from V and 1 base from J, the gap between germline ends came to 21 bases. Germline V CDR1 and CDR2: SGHTA, FQGTGA. The CDR3 covers 19 residues. CDR3 region: CASSLNPIGGQIRTDTQYF. The DNA of the CDR3 is TGTGCCAGCAGCTTAAACCCTATTGGCGGGCAAATTCGCACAGATACGCAGTATTTT.

This chain uses TRBV6-1 with TRBJ1-2; D is undetermined. The germline V gene encodes CDR1 MNHNS and CDR2 SASEGT. Trimming shortened V by 2 bases and J by 5 bases, and 9 bases separated the two germline ends. CDR3 length equals 13 residues. The CDR3 is CASSESGSYGYTF. CDR3 coding DNA: TGTGCCAGCAGTGAATCGGGGAGTTATGGCTACACCTTC.

The chain carries TRBV4-1 and TRBJ2-3; D is possibly TRBD1 (7 bases). This CDR3 contains 16 residues. From germline, CDR1 is MGHRA and CDR2 YSYEKL. Trimming pared 0 bases from V and 4 bases from J, leaving 14 bases between. The CDR3 region has the DNA TGCGCCAGCAGCCAAGACCCAGGGGGGATCTCAGATACGCAGTATTTT. This translates into CASSQDPGGISDTQYF.

The V call is TRBV28, the J call TRBJ1-4; no reliable D call. The CDR3 runs to 11 residues. V was shortened by 8 bases and J by 8 bases, with 9 bases between the two germline ends. Germline values: CDR1 MDHEN, CDR2 SYDVKM. CDR3 sequence: CASLLGEKLFF. The DNA of the CDR3 is TGTGCCAGCCTCCTCGGGGAAAAACTGTTTTTT.

The V call is TRBV4-3, the J call TRBJ2-3; 12 bases line up with TRBD2. Germline V gene data show CDR1 as LGHNA and CDR2 as YSLEER. With 0 bases clipped from V and 4 bases from J, the junction kept 11 bases outside the gene matches. This CDR3 has 19 residues. The CDR3 nucleotides are TGCGCCAGCAGCCAAGAGGTTGCCCCTAGCGGGAGGGCGGCAGATACGCAGTATTTT. Protein product: CASSQEVAPSGRAADTQYF.

The V call is TRBV7-3, the J call TRBJ1-1; tentatively, D is TRBD1 (5 bases). Per the germline V gene, CDR1 is SGHTA and CDR2 is FQGTGA. V lost 6 bases and J lost 3, with 17 bases in between. The CDR3 contains 15 residues. CDR3 sequence (DNA): TGTGCCAGCAGTCGTGGGGCATTACAAGACACTGAAGCTTTCTTT. This sequence encodes CASSRGALQDTEAFF.

This clone was seen a handful of times. The chain combines TRBV9 with TRBJ2-7; 8 nucleotides agree with TRBD2. V lost 3 bases to trimming and J lost 0 bases; unmatched junction nucleotides: 11. The length of the CDR3 is 17 residues. CDR1 and CDR2 from the germline V gene are SGDLS and YYNGEE. This chain's CDR3 is CASSATVGLGSSYEQYF. CDR3 nucleotide sequence: TGTGCCAGCAGCGCAACCGTGGGACTAGGGAGCTCCTACGAGCAGTACTTC.

V is TRBV9 and J is TRBJ2-4, with D possibly matching TRBD1 (7 bases). The CDR3 is 18 amino acids. The V gene lost 4 bases and the J gene lost 1 base, with 21 bases spanning the gap. CDR1 and CDR2 from the germline V gene are SGDLS and YYNGEE. DNA for the CDR3: TGTGCCAGCAGCCCCGGGGGAGGAGGGGGCTTCGCCAAAAACATTCAGTACTTC. It yields the protein CASSPGGGGGFAKNIQYF.

This chain links TRBV10-3 with TRBJ1-3; 8 bases fit TRBD1. CDR1 and CDR2 from the germline V gene are ENHRY and SYGVKD. V trimming: 0 bases; J trimming: 7 bases; junction bases outside the gene matches: 2. The CDR3 is made up of 14 amino acids. DNA of the CDR3: TGTGCCATCAGTGAGTCTCAGGGGGCCAACACCATATATTTT. This encodes CAISESQGANTIYF.

V and J are TRBV7-9 and TRBJ2-1; no definite D call. Germline V lookup: CDR1 SEHNR, CDR2 FQNEAQ (reference sequence). CDR3 length: 13 residues. The V gene lost 5 bases and the J gene lost 7 bases, with 12 bases spanning the gap. CDR3 DNA sequence: TGTGCCAGCAGCCCTATGGTGGAGAATGAGCAGTTCTTC. Amino acid sequence: CASSPMVENEQFF.

Only one count was recorded for this clone. The chain couples TRBV6-5 to TRBJ2-2; maybe TRBD2 (5 bases). The length of the CDR3 is 15 residues. V was clipped by 3 bases and J by 0 bases, with 8 bases between them. CDR1 is MNHEY and CDR2 is SVGAGI in the germline V gene. CDR3 sequence (DNA): TGTGCCAGCAGTTATTTCGGGGCGAACACCGGGGAGCTGTTTTTT. Protein product: CASSYFGANTGELFF.

The rearrangement joins TRBV11-3 to TRBJ2-7, with TRBD1 matching 8 bases. Germline CDR1 reads SGHNT; CDR2 reads YENEEA. This CDR3 contains 13 residues. Losses at the gene ends were 6 bases for V and 4 bases for J; bases not matched to a gene: 5. In nucleotides, the CDR3 is TGTGCCAGCAGTCCGGGACAGGCGTACGAGCAGTACTTC. Protein sequence: CASSPGQAYEQYF.

The chain couples TRBV11-2 to TRBJ2-7; TRBD2 agrees at 7 bases. Germline CDR1 reads SGHAT; CDR2 reads FQNNGV. The CDR3 sequence is 17 residues long. Germline trimming cut 1 base from V and 0 bases from J; bases unmatched to any gene: 9. This chain's CDR3 is CASSLGILALSSYEQYF. The CDR3 bases are TGTGCCAGCAGCTTAGGGATACTAGCGCTGAGCTCCTACGAGCAGTACTTC.

The genes are TRBV6-1 and TRBJ2-7; D gene uncertain. CDR3 length: 14 residues. The ends were cut back, 6 bases at V and 2 bases at J, with 14 bases in the middle. Germline values: CDR1 MNHNS, CDR2 SASEGT. The CDR3: CASRNFDTTYEQYF. The CDR3 DNA is TGTGCCAGCAGGAACTTCGACACAACCTACGAGCAGTACTTC.

This chain joins TRBV19 and TRBJ2-1; D perhaps matches TRBD1 (7 bases). The germline CDR1 and CDR2 sequences are LNHDA and SQIVND (reference sequence). Deletions cut 6 bases from V and 7 bases from J, with 22 bases between. The CDR3 spans 16 residues. CDR3 in DNA: TGTGCCAGTAGCCCGACACAGGGGACTTGGAGGAATGAGCAGTTCTTC. It is translated as CASSPTQGTWRNEQFF.

The gene calls are TRBV18 and TRBJ1-3; TRBD1 agrees at 10 bases. The germline V gene encodes CDR1 KGHSH and CDR2 LQKENI. The CDR3 is 18 residues long. V dropped 2 bases and J dropped 4; count of bases not matched to a gene: 11. The CDR3 loop reads CASSPFALGTGAGNTIYF. The CDR3 nucleotides are TGTGCCAGCTCACCATTCGCCCTAGGGACAGGGGCGGGAAACACCATATATTTT.

The V and J genes are TRBV5-3 and TRBJ2-5; 11 bases map to TRBD2. TRBV5-3 is an ORF for which the function is uncertain. Trimming cost V 2 bases and J 4 bases; bases outside gene matches: 7. The CDR3 extends over 16 amino acids. CDR3 amino acids: CARSLLAGDQRETQYF. CDR3 coding DNA: TGTGCCAGAAGCTTACTAGCGGGAGACCAAAGAGAGACCCAGTACTTC.

Only one count was recorded for this clone. J is TRBJ2-7 and V is TRBV5-1; D possibly corresponds to TRBD2 (5 bases). This CDR3 spans 15 amino acids. CDR1 and CDR2 from the germline V gene are SGHRS and YFSETQ. V shed 0 bases and J shed 0 bases, with 10 bases lying between them. CDR3 bases: TGCGCCAGCAGCTTGGGTGCTAGCCGCTCCTACGAGCAGTACTTC. It specifies CASSLGASRSYEQYF.